Below, one T cell receptor beta chain is given with its context. This entry comes from a study of T cell changes during pregnancy in multiple sclerosis. Generated by immunoSEQ multiplex PCR, the TCRdb table keeps only in-frame clones and is missing some. The sample has around 50,000 clones, 80% to 90% seen once. Source: CD8+ T cells from peripheral blood mononuclear cells, taken in the second trimester of pregnancy. The sequence came from a female donor with multiple sclerosis, enrolled in a pregnancy study.

The CDR3: CASSPLGGAEDTQYF. CDR3 DNA: TGTGCCAGCAGCCCCCTTGGGGGGGCCGAAGATACGCAGTATTTT. This sequence joins TRBV5-4 and TRBJ2-3; a possible D gene is TRBD2 (7 bases). The V and J ends lost 4 bases and 5 bases respectively, with 17 bases between them. CDR3 size: 15 residues. Germline V gene data show CDR1 as SGHNT and CDR2 as YYREEE (reference sequence).